This T cell receptor (beta chain) was identified during a study of T cell repertoires in cytomegalovirus infection. Study details: Indicated by public TCR beta signatures were CMV infection and matching HLA type.

Points from the study as a whole: Clonotype analysis showed dominance of the ex vivo response by HLA-C-restricted CMV-specific TCR beta clonotypes.

TCRdb itself ran the reads through MiXCR, one entry per CDR3 protein. The sample holds about 83,000 distinct CDR3 sequences, about 44% seen once. Per germline, CDR1 SGHTA and CDR2 FQGNSA. Trimming removed 0 bases at V and 6 bases at J, with 12 bases between. This CDR3 spans 15 amino acids. On this clonotype: Its specificity is not known.

The V gene is TRBV7-2, the J gene TRBJ1-5; a weak D match, TRBD1 (5 bases). The starting material was CD8+ T cells from cultured PBMCs, obtained from culture after CMV antigen stimulation. The sequence derives from a human donor in good health (CMV status not recorded). Some clones in this sample may be carry-over from other donors' samples. In DNA form, the CDR3 reads TGTGCCAGCAGCTTAGCGTACGGGGCGACTCAGCCCCAGCATTTT. It is translated as CASSLAYGATQPQHF. Based on the CDR3 plus reference TRBV7-2 and TRBJ1-5, the full variable domain is GAGVSQSPSNKVTEKGKDVELRCDPISGHTALYWYRQSLGQGLEFLIYFQGNSAPDKSGLPSDRFSAERTGGSVSTLTIQRTQQEDSAVYLCASSLAYGATQPQHFGDGTRLSIL.